A single sample gave rise to the 26 T cell receptor beta chains below, sequenced in a study of blood T cell repertoires in COVID-19. Clones were read by immunoSEQ multiplex PCR, and TCRdb kept only the in-frame ones, dropping some. Of about 260,000 clones in the sample, roughly 85% were seen once. The sample taken for sequencing was peripheral blood. These TCRs come from a man aged 55 to 70 who had recovered from COVID-19.

This chain links TRBV18 with TRBJ2-7, with D possibly being TRBD1 (5 bases). Germline-derived CDR1 and CDR2 are KGHSH and LQKENI. Between the trimmed V and J ends, which lost 3 bases and 1 base, there was a span of 13 bases. CDR3 length: 15 residues. CDR3 amino acids: CASSPTGLLSYEQYF. CDR3 DNA sequence: TGTGCCAGCTCACCCACAGGTCTACTATCCTACGAGCAGTACTTC.

V and J are TRBV9 and TRBJ2-7, with TRBD1 identical over 8 bases. CDR1 is SGDLS, CDR2 YYNGEE, per germline. The CDR3 loop spans 15 amino acids. The trim removed 0 bases at V and 2 bases at J, leaving 4 bases unmatched. Here the CDR3 reads CASSVDGDRTYEQYF. The CDR3, as DNA: TGTGCCAGCAGCGTAGATGGGGACAGGACCTACGAGCAGTACTTC.

CDR3 protein: CASSPVPGQGWQPQHF. Written as DNA, the CDR3 is TGCGCCAGCAGCCCCGTCCCGGGACAGGGTTGGCAGCCCCAGCATTTT. V gene TRBV4-1 combines with J gene TRBJ1-5; 9 bases fit TRBD1. V shed 4 bases, J shed 7 bases, and the junction held 11 bases outside the gene matches. The CDR3 sequence is 16 residues long. Germline values: CDR1 MGHRA, CDR2 YSYEKL.

V usage is TRBV9 and J usage is TRBJ2-7, with D possibly being TRBD2 (6 bases). The V end lost 2 bases, the J end lost 2 bases, and 11 bases lay between the germline ends. Germline CDR1 and CDR2: SGDLS and YYNGEE. CDR3 length: 14 amino acids. CDR3: CASSVGTDPYEQYF. CDR3 DNA: TGTGCCAGCAGCGTCGGGACTGACCCCTACGAGCAGTACTTC.

This clone was counted once. This chain uses TRBV9 with TRBJ1-1, with 7 bases that match TRBD1. V lost 1 base to trimming and J lost 4 bases; unmatched junction nucleotides: 1. The CDR3 spans 13 residues. Germline CDR1 and CDR2: SGDLS and YYNGEE. CDR3 sequence (DNA): TGTGCCAGCAGCGTAAAGGGGGCCACTGAAGCTTTCTTT. It codes for CASSVKGATEAFF.

The rearrangement links TRBV28 to TRBJ1-2; tentatively, D is TRBD1 (5 bases). Trimming took 2 bases from V and 0 from J, leaving 7 bases between them. The CDR3 loop spans 14 amino acids. Germline V gene lookup returns CDR1 MDHEN and CDR2 SYDVKM. The CDR3 DNA reads TGTGCCAGCAGTTTAGGGGCTTCTAACTATGGCTACACCTTC. Its translation: CASSLGASNYGYTF.

In its sample, this clone was seen a few times. This chain connects TRBV15 to TRBJ2-2; 10 nucleotides align to TRBD1. V shed 1 base, J shed 5 bases, and the junction held 10 bases outside the gene matches. The germline V gene encodes CDR1 LNHNV and CDR2 YYDKDF (reference sequence). The CDR3 covers 18 residues. The CDR3: CATSRAYGTGVTTGELFF. The CDR3 DNA reads as TGTGCCACCAGCAGAGCATACGGGACAGGGGTGACGACCGGGGAGCTGTTTTTT.

This chain connects TRBV27 to TRBJ1-3, with D maybe TRBD1 (6 bases). Germline V CDR1 and CDR2: MNHEY, SMNVEV (reference sequence). The V and J ends lost 2 bases and 0 bases respectively, with 20 bases between them. The CDR3 covers 19 residues. CDR3: CASSLRGGARSLSGNTIYF. The CDR3 coding sequence is TGTGCCAGCAGTTTAAGGGGGGGCGCCAGATCGCTCTCTGGAAACACCATATATTTT.

This clone was recorded only once. The chain is built from TRBV3-1 (or the pseudogene TRBV3-2) and TRBJ2-7, with 7 bases aligning to TRBD2. Germline CDR1 reads LGHDT; CDR2 reads YNNKEL (reference sequence). The CDR3 is 16 residues long. V gave up 3 bases and J gave up 0 bases; unmatched junction bases: 8. The chain's CDR3 is CASSHASSSGSYEQYF. DNA for the CDR3: TGTGCCAGCAGCCATGCATCTTCTAGCGGCTCCTACGAGCAGTACTTC.

This clone was seen only a few times. As DNA, the CDR3 is TGTGCCAGTAGTATGTATTCAGTCTCTGGAAACACCATATATTTT. Its translation is CASSMYSVSGNTIYF. The chain links TRBV19 to TRBJ1-3; D is ambiguous. CDR3 length: 15 residues. Germline V gene lookup returns CDR1 LNHDA and CDR2 SQIVND (reference sequence). Trimming stripped 3 bases from V and 0 bases from J, with 9 bases between.

J is TRBJ2-1 and V is TRBV7-9; D is uncertain. CDR1 is SEHNR and CDR2 is FQNEAQ in the germline V gene (reference sequence). This CDR3 region has 16 residues. Trimming left V 5 bases short and J 6 bases short, with 20 bases between. The CDR3 loop is CASSPRTSEASNEQFF. The CDR3 coding sequence is TGTGCCAGCAGCCCAAGAACCTCAGAGGCAAGCAATGAGCAGTTCTTC.

This clone was detected once. This rearrangement joins TRBV2 to TRBJ2-7, with D unresolved. Trimming shortened V by 8 bases and J by 0 bases, and 5 bases separated the two germline ends. The CDR3 is 11 residues long. Per the germline V gene, CDR1 is SNHLY and CDR2 is FYNNEI. In nucleotides, the CDR3 is TGTGCCAGCGACATCTCCTACGAGCAGTACTTC. Translated, it gives CASDISYEQYF.

The gene calls are TRBV7-8 and TRBJ2-6; D gene ambiguous. Germline V gene lookup returns CDR1 SGHVS and CDR2 FQNEAQ. The CDR3 spans 15 residues. V gave up 1 base and J gave up 1 base, with 5 bases separating them. The CDR3 coding sequence is TGTGCCAGCAGCTTAGTTTCGTCTGGGGCCAACGTCCTGACTTTC. It yields the protein CASSLVSSGANVLTF.

The CDR3 reads CASSLREGSTGELFF. The CDR3 DNA sequence: TGTGCCAGCAGCTTGAGGGAGGGGTCCACCGGGGAGCTGTTTTTT. The chain carries TRBV5-4 and TRBJ2-2, with 7 bases lining up with TRBD2. Germline assignment: CDR1 SGHNT and CDR2 YYREEE (reference sequence). CDR3 length equals 15 residues. V trimming: 1 base; J trimming: 4 bases; junction bases outside the gene matches: 4.

As DNA, the CDR3 is TGTGCCAGTAGTATGAGCAGGGTGAGCTACAATGAGCAGTTCTTC. This sequence encodes CASSMSRVSYNEQFF. V usage is TRBV19 and J usage is TRBJ2-1; D possibly corresponds to TRBD1 (5 bases). Germline V CDR1 and CDR2: LNHDA, SQIVND (reference sequence). The CDR3 covers 15 residues. Between the trimmed V and J ends, which lost 3 bases and 3 bases, there was a span of 12 bases.

The rearrangement uses TRBV24-1 and TRBJ1-2, with D possibly matching TRBD1 (6 bases). CDR1 and CDR2 (germline): KGHDR, SFDVKD. The CDR3 has 13 residues. The ends were cut back, 6 bases at V and 4 bases at J, with 11 bases in the middle. The CDR3 nucleotides read TGTGCCACCAGTTACAGGGTCGGCTATGGCTACACCTTC. It encodes CATSYRVGYGYTF.

The chain has TRBV4-1 and TRBJ2-7; 8 bases match TRBD1. V shed 5 bases and J 0 bases; nucleotides not matched to a gene: 18. Germline CDR1 is MGHRA and CDR2 is YSYEKL. The CDR3 has 19 residues. In nucleotides, the CDR3 is TGCGCCAGCAGCATGTCGGATGCAGGGGGCTTTTTTACCTCCTACGAGCAGTACTTC. Translation gives CASSMSDAGGFFTSYEQYF.

Note on this clone: In the same sample, other DNA sequences code for this CDR3. This sequence joins TRBV12-3 or TRBV12-4 and TRBJ2-5; D is unclear. The CDR3 runs to 13 residues. V lost 3 bases and J lost 4, with 9 bases in between. The CDR3 loop reads CASSLSGVETQYF. The CDR3 DNA reads TGTGCCAGCAGTTTGAGTGGAGTAGAGACCCAGTACTTC.

The rearrangement links TRBV5-4 to TRBJ2-7, with TRBD2 identical over 8 bases. The CDR3 runs 15 residues. V lost 4 bases, J lost 1 base, and 7 bases stayed unmatched. Germline CDR1 and CDR2: SGHNT and YYREEE (reference sequence). The CDR3: CASSQPAGESYEQYF. As DNA, the CDR3 is TGTGCCAGCAGCCAACCAGCGGGAGAGTCCTACGAGCAGTACTTC.

This clone was seen once. V is TRBV13 and J is TRBJ2-7, with D perhaps TRBD1 (6 bases). This CDR3 is 14 amino acids long. The V gene lost 2 bases and the J gene lost 4 bases, with 12 bases spanning the gap. From germline, CDR1 is PRHDT and CDR2 FYEKMQ (reference sequence). The CDR3 sequence: CASSLKQGRYEQYF. CDR3 DNA: TGTGCCAGCAGCTTAAAGCAGGGGCGGTACGAGCAGTACTTC.

The genes are TRBV10-3 and TRBJ1-1, with D perhaps TRBD1 (5 bases). With 4 bases removed from V and 1 base from J, the gap between germline ends came to 7 bases. Germline assignment: CDR1 ENHRY and CDR2 SYGVKD. The CDR3 spans 13 residues. CDR3 loop: CAISGTTNTEAFF. As DNA, the CDR3 is TGTGCCATCAGTGGGACAACGAACACTGAAGCTTTCTTT.

The genes are TRBV6-5 and TRBJ2-3; a possible D gene is TRBD2 (6 bases). This CDR3 has 14 residues. V was cut by 6 bases and J by 0 bases, with 10 bases left in between. Germline V gives CDR1 MNHEY, CDR2 SVGAGI. In nucleotides, the CDR3 is TGTGCCAGCAGAGCGGGTCTGAGCACAGATACGCAGTATTTT. It yields the protein CASRAGLSTDTQYF.

The chain joins TRBV30 to TRBJ1-4; D is perhaps TRBD1 (5 bases). The CDR3 is made up of 12 amino acids. Germline-derived CDR1 and CDR2 are GTSNPN and SVGIG (reference sequence). Trimming removed 5 bases from V and 4 bases from J, with 8 bases in between. CDR3 in amino acids: CAWDRNNEKLFF. CDR3 DNA sequence: TGTGCCTGGGACAGAAATAATGAAAAACTGTTTTTT.

The gene calls are TRBV29-1 and TRBJ2-3; TRBD2 aligns across 12 bases. J gave up 1 base and V 6 bases, and 2 bases lay outside the gene matches. CDR1 and CDR2 (germline): SQVTM, ANQGSEA. The CDR3 runs 14 residues. The CDR3 DNA sequence: TGCAGCGTCAGGACTAGCGGGGGCACAGATACGCAGTATTTT. Its protein product is CSVRTSGGTDTQYF.

The sample holds one count of this clone. The rearrangement joins TRBV9 to TRBJ2-1; TRBD1 is a possible D gene (5 bases). Looked up from germline, CDR1 is SGDLS and CDR2 is YYNGEE. V shed 0 bases and J shed 0 bases, with 19 bases lying between them. The CDR3 runs 19 residues. CDR3 nucleotide sequence: TGTGCCAGCAGCGTAGGGCCTGGGTTGGGGCTAAGCTCCTACAATGAGCAGTTCTTC. This codes for CASSVGPGLGLSSYNEQFF. Together with reference TRBV9 and TRBJ2-1, the CDR3 gives the full variable domain: DSGVTQTPKHLITATGQRVTLRCSPRSGDLSVYWYQQSLDQGLQFLIQYYNGEERAKGNILERFSAQQFPDLHSELNLSSLELGDSALYFCASSVGPGLGLSSYNEQFFGPGTRLTVL.

The rearrangement links TRBV28 to TRBJ2-5; perhaps TRBD2 as D (6 bases). The CDR3 totals 16 residues. The V and J ends lost 1 base and 0 bases respectively, with 12 bases between them. Germline V gene sequence: CDR1 MDHEN, CDR2 SYDVKM. This CDR3 reads CASSLLAGMNQETQYF. CDR3 DNA sequence: TGTGCCAGCAGTTTATTGGCGGGAATGAACCAAGAGACCCAGTACTTC.